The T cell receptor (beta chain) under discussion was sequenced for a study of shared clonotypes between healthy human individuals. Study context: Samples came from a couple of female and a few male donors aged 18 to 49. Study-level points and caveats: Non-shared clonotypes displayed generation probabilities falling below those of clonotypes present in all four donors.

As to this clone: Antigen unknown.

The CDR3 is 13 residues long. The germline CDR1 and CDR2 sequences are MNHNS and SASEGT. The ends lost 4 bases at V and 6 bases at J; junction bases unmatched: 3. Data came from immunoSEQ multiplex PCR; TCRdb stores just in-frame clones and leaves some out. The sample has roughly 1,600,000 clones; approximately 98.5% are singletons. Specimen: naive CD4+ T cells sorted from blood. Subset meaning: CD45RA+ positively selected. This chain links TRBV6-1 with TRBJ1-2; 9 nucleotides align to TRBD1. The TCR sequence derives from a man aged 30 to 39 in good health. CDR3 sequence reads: CASSVQGADGYTF. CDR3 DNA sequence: TGTGCCAGCAGTGTACAGGGGGCTGATGGCTACACCTTC.